Listed below are T cell receptor beta chains from one sample, sequenced in a study of T cells in Graves' hyperthyroidism and ophthalmopathy. TCRdb reprocessed the multiplex PCR reads via MiXCR and lists one record per CDR3 protein. The sample has about 480,000 distinct CDR3 sequences, roughly 22% seen once. Sequences were obtained from blood. Source of these receptors: a woman aged 70-85 years with Graves' ophthalmopathy. CDR3s include the opening cysteine and the closing phenylalanine or tryptophan. The order of the fields is D gene, CDR3 length, V gene, J gene, clone size, CDR3 DNA, CDR3 protein. A D gene is named only where the DNA matches it firmly. Clone sizes are given selectively: once, few, many, or a class where the clone is expanded.

TRBD1	14	TRBV27	TRBJ1-6	.	TGTGCCAGCACCTTGGGACAGCCTTATTCACCCCTCCACTTT	CASTLGQPYSPLHF
.	12	TRBV19	TRBJ1-1	.	TGTGCCAGTAGGGGGGGGCGCACTGAAGCTTTCTTT	CASRGGRTEAFF
TRBD1	18	TRBV24-1	TRBJ1-5	.	TGTGCCACCAGTGATTCTCCCTTAGACAGGGTTAGCAATCAGCCCCAGCATTTT	CATSDSPLDRVSNQPQHF
TRBD1	16	TRBV12-3/TRBV12-4	TRBJ1-3	.	TGTGCCAGCAGCCTTAAAAGGACAGGGGGTGGAAGCACCATATATTTT	CASSLKRTGGGSTIYF
.	12	TRBV24-1	TRBJ1-2	few	TGTGCCACCAGTGTGGGGGACTATGGCTACACCTTC	CATSVGDYGYTF
TRBD1	11	TRBV20-1	TRBJ1-2	.	TGCAGTGCTAGTACAGGGGAAGGCTACACCTTC	CSASTGEGYTF
.	14	TRBV29-1	TRBJ2-5	many	TGCAGCGTTGACTTAGCGGCCGATTGGGAGACCCAGTACTTC	CSVDLAADWETQYF
TRBD2	16	TRBV19	TRBJ2-7	.	TGTGCCAGTAGTAGGGGACTAGCGGGATTACCCTACGAGCAGTACTTC	CASSRGLAGLPYEQYF
.	15	TRBV5-1	TRBJ2-3	.	TGCGCCAGCAGCTTATTCACCAGGGACACAGATACGCAGTATTTT	CASSLFTRDTDTQYF
TRBD2	16	TRBV27	TRBJ2-1	many	TGTGCCAGCAGTTTGCAGCGGGGAAGCTCCTACAATGAGCAGTTCTTC	CASSLQRGSSYNEQFF
TRBD1	16	TRBV4-3	TRBJ2-7	.	TGCGCCAGTAGCCAATCCGGGACAGGCCGAACTTACGAGCAGTACTTC	CASSQSGTGRTYEQYF
.	13	TRBV3-1	TRBJ1-2	few	TGTGCCAGCAGCCAAGAAATAGGTCGAGGCTACACCTTC	CASSQEIGRGYTF
.	15	TRBV6-1	TRBJ1-1	few	TGTGCCAGCAATTCGGCACAGCAGTTGAACACTGAAGCTTTCTTT	CASNSAQQLNTEAFF
.	13	TRBV19	TRBJ1-2	.	TGTGCCAGTAGTAGGCAGGAGCACTATGGCTACACCTTC	CASSRQEHYGYTF
.	13	TRBV19	TRBJ1-6	.	TGTGCCAGTAGTACAGCGATTGGGTCACCCCTCCACTTT	CASSTAIGSPLHF
.	11	TRBV5-6	TRBJ1-1	many	TGTGCCAGCAGCAGGATCGGGGAAGCTTTCTTT	CASSRIGEAFF
.	13	TRBV3-1	TRBJ1-2	few	TGTGCCAGCAGCCAAGGGGCTGAGGATGGCTACACCTTC	CASSQGAEDGYTF
.	14	TRBV20-1	TRBJ2-1	.	TGCAGTGCTAGATTCCAGGGCAGTTACAATGAGCAGTTCTTC	CSARFQGSYNEQFF
TRBD2	17	TRBV9	TRBJ2-3	few	TGTGCCAGCAGCGTAGCGACTAGCGGGAGGGGAGCAGATACGCAGTATTTT	CASSVATSGRGADTQYF
.	15	TRBV20-1	TRBJ2-2	once	TGCAGTGCTAGAGAATGGAGGGAGGTCACCGGGGAGCTGTTTTTT	CSAREWREVTGELFF
.	17	TRBV28	TRBJ2-2	.	TGTGCCAGCACTAGAATGGCGGGGGCAATAGGTGCCGGGGAGCTGTTTTTT	CASTRMAGAIGAGELFF
.	14	TRBV9	TRBJ1-2	.	TGTGCCAGCGGCCGCCCATCGGGTTATCATGGCTACACCTTC	CASGRPSGYHGYTF
.	14	TRBV12-3/TRBV12-4	TRBJ2-1	.	TGTGCCATCATTGTCCTGGGGAGAAAAAATGAGCAGTTCTTC	CAIIVLGRKNEQFF
TRBD2	15	TRBV27	TRBJ2-1	.	TGTGCCAGCAGTCAAGTAGCGGGAGGGCCGGGGGAGCAGTTCTTC	CASSQVAGGPGEQFF
.	17	TRBV20-1	TRBJ2-2	.	TGCAGTGCCAGGTCCACGGAAAGGCCTAGCAAAACCGGGGAGCTGTTTTTT	CSARSTERPSKTGELFF
.	13	TRBV25-1	TRBJ1-2	once	TGTGCCAGCACCCCGAGAGATCACTATGGCTACACCTTC	CASTPRDHYGYTF
.	17	TRBV7-9	TRBJ2-3	.	TGTGCCAGCAGCTCCACGAAGGGCCAGGTTGACACAGATACGCAGTATTTT	CASSSTKGQVDTDTQYF
.	13	TRBV30	TRBJ2-2	.	TGTGCCTGGAGCCTTGTTCGCGCCGGGGAGCTGTTTTTT	CAWSLVRAGELFF
.	16	TRBV2	TRBJ1-5	many	TGTGCCAGCAGCGCGCTGGTAGGGCATAGCAATCAGCCCCAGCATTTT	CASSALVGHSNQPQHF
TRBD2	15	TRBV30	TRBJ2-4	.	TGTGCCTGGAGTGTACGACTAGCGGGAAGAAACATTCAGTACTTC	CAWSVRLAGRNIQYF
.	13	TRBV12-3/TRBV12-4	TRBJ2-7	many	TGTGCCAGCAGTTTTAGCGGTTCCCGGGAGCAGTACTTC	CASSFSGSREQYF
.	16	TRBV28	TRBJ2-2	many	TGTGCCAGCAGCGTCCCAACGGGACTCTACACCGGGGAGCTGTTTTTT	CASSVPTGLYTGELFF
TRBD1	14	TRBV19	TRBJ2-5	few	TGTGCCAGTAGCCGCGGAGCCAGGGGGGAGACCCAGTACTTC	CASSRGARGETQYF
TRBD1	16	TRBV28	TRBJ2-1	many	TGTGCCAGCAGGGCAACCGGGACAGGGCTGTACAATGAGCAGTTCTTC	CASRATGTGLYNEQFF
TRBD1	14	TRBV11-3	TRBJ2-2	many	TGTGCCAGCAGCTTGGGACAGGTCACCGGGGAGCTGTTTTTT	CASSLGQVTGELFF
.	14	TRBV3-1	TRBJ1-3	many	TGTGCCAGCAGCCAACCGACAGTAGGAAACACCATATATTTT	CASSQPTVGNTIYF
.	12	TRBV12-3/TRBV12-4	TRBJ1-2	.	TGTGCCAGCAGGAAGCGAGGGCGCGGCTACACCTTC	CASRKRGRGYTF
TRBD2	14	TRBV6-5	TRBJ2-7	few	TGTGCCAGCAGTTACCTAGCGGGATCGGGCGAGCAGTACTTC	CASSYLAGSGEQYF
.	14	TRBV28	TRBJ1-5	many	TGTGCCAGCAGCCCCGGACAGCCGAATCAGCCCCAGCATTTT	CASSPGQPNQPQHF
TRBD1	16	TRBV5-1	TRBJ2-1	.	TGCGCCAGCAGCTGGACGCTGGGACAGGGATGGAATGAGCAGTTCTTC	CASSWTLGQGWNEQFF
.	13	TRBV3-1	TRBJ2-1	.	TGTGCCAGCAGCCAAGTGGAGGGGGGTGAGCAGTTCTTC	CASSQVEGGEQFF